Listed below are T cell receptor beta chains from one sample, sequenced in a study of blood T cell repertoires in COVID-19. TCRdb keeps only in-frame clones here, not all; method: immunoSEQ multiplex PCR. The table has 280,000 or so clones, just under 90% seen once. Sequenced input: PBMCs or T cells enriched from blood (not recorded which). The receptors originated from a woman in her fifties or sixties who had been exposed to COVID-19. Both conserved end residues are part of each CDR3.

V	J	CDR3
TRBV28	TRBJ1-1	CASSYRWAAEAFF
TRBV4-1	TRBJ2-7	CASSRAAGGMDEQYF
TRBV11-3	TRBJ2-5	CASSLGPGVETQYF
TRBV7-2	TRBJ2-3	CASSVRQGRDTQYF
TRBV2	TRBJ1-6	CASSERGSGTGVNSPLHF
TRBV28	TRBJ2-5	CATTLPGLGQETQYF
TRBV5-1	TRBJ2-7	CASTYDLPNYEQYF
TRBV4-1	TRBJ2-3	CASSQDRRGGGKDTQYF
TRBV2	TRBJ1-2	CASFRSPGPGGGYTF
TRBV19	TRBJ2-5	CASSIRRAETQYF
TRBV7-8	TRBJ1-5	CASSSGGADQPQHF
TRBV30	TRBJ2-2	CAWSVLGRLGELFF
TRBV5-1	TRBJ2-7	CASGQGQNYEQYF
TRBV12-5	TRBJ1-5	CASGLSAPRKDRNQPQHF
TRBV18	TRBJ1-2	CASSNGLGYGYTF
TRBV6-4	TRBJ1-5	CASSDSGAQGHQPQHF
TRBV3-1/TRBV3-2	TRBJ1-2	CASRNEDIYGYTF
TRBV7-2	TRBJ2-3	CASSAIFIRADTQYF
TRBV2	TRBJ1-2	CASRTPGQSHGYTF
TRBV27	TRBJ2-1	CASNKTPGTSEYNEQFF
TRBV4-1	TRBJ2-7	CASSQGLRDRGDEQYF
TRBV3-1/TRBV3-2	TRBJ1-1	CASSQVLTGGPREAFF
TRBV2	TRBJ2-7	CASSLAGTGSYEQYF
TRBV21-1	TRBJ2-1	CASSNRTGGKNEQFF
TRBV3-1/TRBV3-2	TRBJ1-2	CASSQDWTGPFWGYGYTF
TRBV5-6	TRBJ1-2	CASSPYTGTGSLGYGYTF
TRBV3-1/TRBV3-2	TRBJ1-2	CASSPDRGVWYGYTF
TRBV2	TRBJ1-6	CASSEAGGRSPLHF
TRBV3-1/TRBV3-2	TRBJ2-7	CASSQDNEQYF
TRBV11-2	TRBJ1-1	CASSLQEGARAFF
TRBV28	TRBJ2-7	CASSLTTYEQYF
TRBV24-1	TRBJ2-3	CATSDTRGTDTQYF
TRBV28	TRBJ1-4	CASSSGQMNEKLFF
TRBV5-1	TRBJ2-1	CASSLGWDTPGSYNEQFF
TRBV19	TRBJ2-2	CASSIAGLTGELFF
TRBV21-1	TRBJ1-6	CASRRERSSYNSPLHF